The T cell receptor beta chain under discussion was sequenced for a study of T cells in Graves' hyperthyroidism and ophthalmopathy. The source material, RNA transcripts, was used to amplify TCR beta CDR3 regions. Carried out on the TCR CDR3, a first-round RT-PCR used the HTBI primer set. TCRdb reprocessed the multiplex PCR reads via MiXCR and lists one record per CDR3 protein. The sample has 250,000 or so distinct CDR3 sequences, roughly 15% seen once; the top ten hold 30%. Orbital computed tomography and thyroid ultrasound, together with serum TRAb and thyroxine and clinical symptoms, were used for diagnoses. V lost 5 bases to trimming and J lost 3 bases, with 13 bases between them. The CDR3 covers 14 residues. The germline V gene encodes CDR1 MDHEN and CDR2 SYDVKM.

Sequenced sample: blood. This clonotype was obtained from a woman between 50 and 59 years old with Graves' hyperthyroidism that later progressed to Graves' ophthalmopathy. This chain uses TRBV28 with TRBJ1-2; D possibly corresponds to TRBD1 (6 bases). CDR3 nucleotide sequence: TGTGCCAGCAGTCCCGCCCAGGGGTACTATGGCTACACCTTC. Its translation is CASSPAQGYYGYTF.